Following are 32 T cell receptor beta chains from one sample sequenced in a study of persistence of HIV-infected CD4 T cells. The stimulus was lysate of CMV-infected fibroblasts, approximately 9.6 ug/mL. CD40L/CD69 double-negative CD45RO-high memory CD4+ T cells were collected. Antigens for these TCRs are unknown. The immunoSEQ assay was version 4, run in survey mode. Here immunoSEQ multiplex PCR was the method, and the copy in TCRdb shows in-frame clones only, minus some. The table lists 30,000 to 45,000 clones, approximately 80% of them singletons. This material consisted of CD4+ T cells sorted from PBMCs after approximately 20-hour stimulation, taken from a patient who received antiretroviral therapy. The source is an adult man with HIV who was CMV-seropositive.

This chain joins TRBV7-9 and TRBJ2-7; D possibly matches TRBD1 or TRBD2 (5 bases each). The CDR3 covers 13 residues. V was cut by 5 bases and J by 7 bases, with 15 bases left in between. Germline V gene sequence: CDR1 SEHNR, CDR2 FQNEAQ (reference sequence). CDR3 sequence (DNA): TGTGCCAGCAGCCCGCAGGGACGGAGTGAGCAGTACTTC. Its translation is CASSPQGRSEQYF.

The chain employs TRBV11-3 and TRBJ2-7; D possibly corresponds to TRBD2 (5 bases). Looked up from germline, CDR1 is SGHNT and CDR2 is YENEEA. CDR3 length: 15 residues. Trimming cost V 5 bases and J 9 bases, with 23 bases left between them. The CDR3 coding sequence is TGTGCCAGCAGCCCGCCCGGGGTGGGCCTGGTGGGGCAGTACTTC. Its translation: CASSPPGVGLVGQYF.

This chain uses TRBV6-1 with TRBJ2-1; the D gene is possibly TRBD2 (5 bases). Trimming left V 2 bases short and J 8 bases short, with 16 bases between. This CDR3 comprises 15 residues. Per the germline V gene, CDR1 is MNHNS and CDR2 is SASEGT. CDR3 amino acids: CASSEMGGGVHEQFF. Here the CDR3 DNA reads TGTGCCAGCAGTGAAATGGGTGGAGGTGTACATGAGCAGTTCTTC.

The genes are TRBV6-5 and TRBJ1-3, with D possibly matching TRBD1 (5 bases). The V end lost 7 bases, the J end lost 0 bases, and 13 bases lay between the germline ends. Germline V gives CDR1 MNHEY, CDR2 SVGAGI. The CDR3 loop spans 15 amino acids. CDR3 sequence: CASTGTADSGNTIYF. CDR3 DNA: TGTGCCAGCACCGGGACGGCCGACTCTGGAAACACCATATATTTT.

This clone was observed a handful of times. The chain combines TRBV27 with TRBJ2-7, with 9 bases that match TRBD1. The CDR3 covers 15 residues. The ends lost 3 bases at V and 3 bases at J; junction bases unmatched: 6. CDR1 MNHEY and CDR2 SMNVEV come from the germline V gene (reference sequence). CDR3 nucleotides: TGTGCCAGCAGTTTGACCGGGACAGGGATCTACGAGCAGTACTTC. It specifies CASSLTGTGIYEQYF.

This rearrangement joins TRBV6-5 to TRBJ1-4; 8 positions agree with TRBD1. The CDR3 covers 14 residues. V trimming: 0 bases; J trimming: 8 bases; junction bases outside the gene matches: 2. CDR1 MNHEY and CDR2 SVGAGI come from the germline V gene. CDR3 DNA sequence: TGTGCCAGCAGTTACTCACGACAGGGGGAAAAACTGTTTTTT. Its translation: CASSYSRQGEKLFF.

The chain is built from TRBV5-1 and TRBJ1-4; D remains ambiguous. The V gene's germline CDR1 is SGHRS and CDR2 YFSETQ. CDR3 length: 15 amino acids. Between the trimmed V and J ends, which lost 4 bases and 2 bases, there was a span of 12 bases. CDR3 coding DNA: TGCGCCAGCAGCCCATCCGCGACGACTAATGAAAAACTGTTTTTT. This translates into CASSPSATTNEKLFF.

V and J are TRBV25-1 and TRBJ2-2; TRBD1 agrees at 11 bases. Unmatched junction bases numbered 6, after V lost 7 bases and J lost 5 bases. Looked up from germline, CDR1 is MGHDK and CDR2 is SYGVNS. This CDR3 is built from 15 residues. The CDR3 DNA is TGTGCCAGCACCTCCGGACAGGGGGCGACCGGGGAGCTGTTTTTT. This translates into CASTSGQGATGELFF.

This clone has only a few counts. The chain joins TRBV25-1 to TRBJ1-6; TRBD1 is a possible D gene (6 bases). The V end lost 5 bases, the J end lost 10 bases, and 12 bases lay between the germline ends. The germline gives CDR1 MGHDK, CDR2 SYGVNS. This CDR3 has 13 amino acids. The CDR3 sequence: CASSSTGKSPLHF. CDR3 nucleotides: TGTGCCAGCAGTTCCACAGGGAAATCACCCCTCCACTTT.

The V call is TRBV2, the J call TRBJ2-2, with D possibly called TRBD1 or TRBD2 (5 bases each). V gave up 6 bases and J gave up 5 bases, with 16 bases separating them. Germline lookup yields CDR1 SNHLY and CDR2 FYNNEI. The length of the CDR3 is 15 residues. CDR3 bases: TGTGCCAGCAGAGAGGGACGGGCGAGGACCGGGGAGCTGTTTTTT. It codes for CASREGRARTGELFF.

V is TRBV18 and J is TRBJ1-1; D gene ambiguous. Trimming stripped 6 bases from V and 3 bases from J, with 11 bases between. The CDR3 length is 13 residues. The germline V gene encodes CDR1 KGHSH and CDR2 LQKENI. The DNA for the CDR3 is TGTGCCAGCTCCCGGTTAGGAGACACTGAAGCTTTCTTT. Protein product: CASSRLGDTEAFF.

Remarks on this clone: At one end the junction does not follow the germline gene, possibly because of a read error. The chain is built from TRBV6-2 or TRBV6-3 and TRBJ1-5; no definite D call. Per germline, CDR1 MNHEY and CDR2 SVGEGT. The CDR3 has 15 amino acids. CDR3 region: CAGSGTHALEQPQHF. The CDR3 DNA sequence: TGTGCCGGCAGTGGAACTCACGCGCTAGAGCAGCCCCAGCATTTT.

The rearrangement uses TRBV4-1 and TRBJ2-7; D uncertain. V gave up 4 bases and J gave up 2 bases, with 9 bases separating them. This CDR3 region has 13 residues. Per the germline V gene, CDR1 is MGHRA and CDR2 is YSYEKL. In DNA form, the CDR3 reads TGCGCCAGCAGCCTGACGGATACCTACGAGCAGTACTTC. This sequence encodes CASSLTDTYEQYF.

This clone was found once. CDR3 nucleotide sequence: TGTGCCAGCAGCTACAGGGCCATGAACACTGAAGCTTTCTTT. Translation: CASSYRAMNTEAFF. This sequence joins TRBV6-6 and TRBJ1-1, with D possibly being TRBD1 (6 bases). CDR3 length equals 14 residues. CDR1 and CDR2 (germline): MNHNY, SVGAGI (reference sequence). Trimming pared 6 bases from V and 0 bases from J, leaving 11 bases between.

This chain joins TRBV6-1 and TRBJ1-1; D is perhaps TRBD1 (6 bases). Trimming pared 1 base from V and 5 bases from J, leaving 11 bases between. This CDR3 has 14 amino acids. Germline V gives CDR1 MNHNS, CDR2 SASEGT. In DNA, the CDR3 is TGTGCCAGCAGTGAAGGGGGGGCGCGAACTGAAGCTTTCTTT. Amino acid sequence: CASSEGGARTEAFF.

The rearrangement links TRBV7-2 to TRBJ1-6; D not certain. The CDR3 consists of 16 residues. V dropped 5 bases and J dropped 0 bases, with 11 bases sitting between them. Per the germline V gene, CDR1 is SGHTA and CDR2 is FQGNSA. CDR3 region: CASSPHLSSYNSPLHF. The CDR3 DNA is TGTGCCAGCAGCCCCCACCTTAGCTCCTATAATTCACCCCTCCACTTT. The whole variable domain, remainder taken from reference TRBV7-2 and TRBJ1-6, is GAGVSQSPSNKVTEKGKDVELRCDPISGHTALYWYRQSLGQGLEFLIYFQGNSAPDKSGLPSDRFSAERTGGSVSTLTIQRTQQEDSAVYLCASSPHLSSYNSPLHFGNGTRLTVT.

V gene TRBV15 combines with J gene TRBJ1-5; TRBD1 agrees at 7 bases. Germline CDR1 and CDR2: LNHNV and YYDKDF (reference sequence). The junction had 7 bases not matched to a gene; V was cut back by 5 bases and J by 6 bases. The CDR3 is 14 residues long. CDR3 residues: CATSSRQGRQPQHF. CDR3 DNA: TGTGCCACCAGCTCCCGACAGGGACGTCAGCCCCAGCATTTT.

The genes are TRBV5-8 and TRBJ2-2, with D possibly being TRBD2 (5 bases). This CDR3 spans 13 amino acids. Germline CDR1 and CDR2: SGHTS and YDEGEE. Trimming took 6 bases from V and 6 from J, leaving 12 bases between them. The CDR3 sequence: CASNLLRAGELFF. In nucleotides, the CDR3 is TGTGCCAGCAACTTATTGAGGGCCGGGGAGCTGTTTTTT. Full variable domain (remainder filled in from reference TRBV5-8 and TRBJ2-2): EAGVTQSPTHLIKTRGQQATLRCSPISGHTSVYWYQQALGLGLQFLLWYDEGEERNRGNFPPRFSGRQFPNYSSELNVNALELEDSALYLCASNLLRAGELFFGEGSRLTVL.

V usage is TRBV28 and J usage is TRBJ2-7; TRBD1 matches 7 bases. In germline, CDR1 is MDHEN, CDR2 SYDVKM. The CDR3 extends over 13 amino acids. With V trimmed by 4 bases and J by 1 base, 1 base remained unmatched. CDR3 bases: TGTGCCAGCAGTTCGGGACAGTCCTACGAGCAGTACTTC. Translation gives CASSSGQSYEQYF.

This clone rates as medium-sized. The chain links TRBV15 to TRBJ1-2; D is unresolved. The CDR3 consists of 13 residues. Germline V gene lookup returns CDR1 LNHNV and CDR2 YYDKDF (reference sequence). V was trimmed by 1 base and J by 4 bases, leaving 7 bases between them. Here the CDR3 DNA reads TGTGCCACCAGCAGAGCCGGGCTCTATGGCTACACCTTC. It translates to CATSRAGLYGYTF.

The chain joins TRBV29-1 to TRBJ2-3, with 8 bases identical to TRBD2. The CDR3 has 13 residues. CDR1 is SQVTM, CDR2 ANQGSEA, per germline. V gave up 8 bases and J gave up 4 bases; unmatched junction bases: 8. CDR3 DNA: TGCAGCCTGGGGCGGGGGGCCCCAGATACGCAGTATTTT. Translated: CSLGRGAPDTQYF.

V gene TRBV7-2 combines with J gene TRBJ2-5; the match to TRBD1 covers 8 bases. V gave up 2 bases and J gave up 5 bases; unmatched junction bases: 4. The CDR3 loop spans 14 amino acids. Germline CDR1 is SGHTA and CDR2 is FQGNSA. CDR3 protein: CASSLQGASETQYF. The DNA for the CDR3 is TGTGCCAGCAGCTTACAGGGGGCGTCGGAGACCCAGTACTTC. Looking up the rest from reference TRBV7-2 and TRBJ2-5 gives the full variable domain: GAGVSQSPSNKVTEKGKDVELRCDPISGHTALYWYRQSLGQGLEFLIYFQGNSAPDKSGLPSDRFSAERTGGSVSTLTIQRTQQEDSAVYLCASSLQGASETQYFGPGTRLLVL.

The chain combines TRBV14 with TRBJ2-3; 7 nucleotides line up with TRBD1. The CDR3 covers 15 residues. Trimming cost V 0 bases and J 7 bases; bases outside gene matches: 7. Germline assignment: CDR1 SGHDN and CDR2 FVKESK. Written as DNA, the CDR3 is TGTGCCAGCAGCCAAGACAGGGGGAGATTTAATACGCAGTATTTT. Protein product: CASSQDRGRFNTQYF.

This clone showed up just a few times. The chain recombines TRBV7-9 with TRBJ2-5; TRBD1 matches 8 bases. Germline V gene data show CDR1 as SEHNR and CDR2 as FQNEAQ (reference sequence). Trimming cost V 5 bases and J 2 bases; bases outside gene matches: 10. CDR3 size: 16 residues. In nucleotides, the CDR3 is TGTGCCAGCAGCCCAGGGACAGGCGGTCCTCAAGAGACCCAGTACTTC. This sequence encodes CASSPGTGGPQETQYF.

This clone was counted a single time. The CDR3 loop is CASRWGSASGETQYF. The DNA of the CDR3 is TGCGCCAGCAGGTGGGGGTCGGCAAGTGGAGAGACCCAGTACTTC. This chain connects TRBV5-1 to TRBJ2-5; D could derive from TRBD1 or TRBD2 (5 bases each). Trimming stripped 5 bases from V and 4 bases from J, with 18 bases between. The CDR3 has 15 residues. CDR1 is SGHRS and CDR2 is YFSETQ in the germline V gene.

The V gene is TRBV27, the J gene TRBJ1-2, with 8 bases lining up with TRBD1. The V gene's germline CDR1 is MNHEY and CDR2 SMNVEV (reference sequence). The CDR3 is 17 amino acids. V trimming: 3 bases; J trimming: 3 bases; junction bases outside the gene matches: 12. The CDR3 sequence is CASSFHPQGARYYGYTF. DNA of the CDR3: TGTGCCAGCAGTTTCCACCCCCAGGGGGCGCGGTACTATGGCTACACCTTC.

CDR3 in amino acids: CASSTRQNQPQHF. The CDR3 DNA is TGTGCCAGTAGTACTCGACAGAATCAGCCCCAGCATTTT. This sequence joins TRBV19 and TRBJ1-5; maybe TRBD1 (5 bases). Germline-derived CDR1 and CDR2 are LNHDA and SQIVND (reference sequence). The CDR3 is 13 residues long. V was trimmed by 4 bases and J by 4 bases, leaving 8 bases between them.

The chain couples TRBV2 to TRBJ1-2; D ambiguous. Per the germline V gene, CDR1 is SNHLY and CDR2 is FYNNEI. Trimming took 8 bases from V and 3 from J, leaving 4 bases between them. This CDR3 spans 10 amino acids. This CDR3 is CASRDYGYTF. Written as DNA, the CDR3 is TGTGCCAGCCGGGACTATGGCTACACCTTC.

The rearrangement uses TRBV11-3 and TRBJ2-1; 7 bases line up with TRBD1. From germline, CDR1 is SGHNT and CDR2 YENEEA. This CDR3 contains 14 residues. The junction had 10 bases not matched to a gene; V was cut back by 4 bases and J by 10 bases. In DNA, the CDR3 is TGTGCCAGCAGCTCAGCCCCAGGGGGTCAGGAGCAGTTCTTC. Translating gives CASSSAPGGQEQFF.

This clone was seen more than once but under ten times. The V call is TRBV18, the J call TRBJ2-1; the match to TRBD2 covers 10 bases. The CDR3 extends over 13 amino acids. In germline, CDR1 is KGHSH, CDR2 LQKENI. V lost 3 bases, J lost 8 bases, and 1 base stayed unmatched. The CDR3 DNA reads TGTGCCAGCTCACCCGGACTAGCGGATGAGCAGTTCTTC. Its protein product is CASSPGLADEQFF.

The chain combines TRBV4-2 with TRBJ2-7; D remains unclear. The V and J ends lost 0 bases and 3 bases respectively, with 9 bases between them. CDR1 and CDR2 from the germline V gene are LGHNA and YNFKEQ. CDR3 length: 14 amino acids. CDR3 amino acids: CASSQDDTYYEQYF. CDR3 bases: TGTGCCAGCAGCCAAGATGACACTTACTACGAGCAGTACTTC.

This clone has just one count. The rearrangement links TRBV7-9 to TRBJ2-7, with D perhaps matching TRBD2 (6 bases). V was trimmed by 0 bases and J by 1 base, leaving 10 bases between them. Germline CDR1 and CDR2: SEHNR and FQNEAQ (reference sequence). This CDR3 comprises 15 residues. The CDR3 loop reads CASSLAPSVSYEQYF. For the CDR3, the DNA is TGTGCCAGCAGCTTAGCCCCTAGCGTTTCCTACGAGCAGTACTTC.